This T cell receptor (beta chain) was found in a study of cytomegalovirus exposure and HLA in healthy donors. Study outcomes and limitations: Cytomegalovirus-associated status was assigned to 150 to 200 TCR beta chains.

With 60 Vbeta and 13 Jbeta primers, the PCR was carried out. Profiling relied on immunoSEQ multiplex PCR, and the TCRdb table lists in-frame clones only, not all of them. This sample contains about 200,000 clones. After removal of 1 base from V and 2 bases from J, the junction contained 0 bases not matched to a gene. Looked up from germline, CDR1 is MNHNS and CDR2 is SASEGT. The CDR3 covers 15 residues. Points on this clone: The antigen is not known.

The chain uses TRBV6-1 and TRBJ2-7; 12 bases align to TRBD2. This TCR was sampled from a girl aged 2-15 years in good health and CMV-seropositive. Sequencing was performed on PBMCs. Here the CDR3 reads CASSEGLAGAYEQYF. As DNA, the CDR3 is TGTGCCAGCAGTGAAGGACTAGCGGGAGCCTACGAGCAGTACTTC.